This entry describes one T cell receptor (beta chain). This specimen comes from a study of blood T cell repertoires in COVID-19. As for the study in general: Specimens from acute and convalescent COVID-19 originated in the United States, Italy and Spain.

Study processing details: Researchers report that nucleated cell counts were estimated from reference gene primer amplification. Assay: immunoSEQ multiplex PCR; the TCRdb copy retains only in-frame clones and omits some. The D gene and trimming were derived from the DNA, and the V and J assignments and clone size from that table. The sample contains 90,000 or so clones, roughly 70% of which appear only once. Sequencing input: peripheral blood. The sequence came from a woman over 75 with acute or convalescent COVID-19.

The CDR3 DNA follows: TGTGCCAGCAGCTCTTTTCGATCGAGCGATGAGCAGTTCTTC. Translated: CASSSFRSSDEQFF. The V call is TRBV3-1 (or the pseudogene TRBV3-2), the J call TRBJ2-1; unclear D gene. The V gene lost 5 bases and the J gene lost 8 bases, with 16 bases spanning the gap. CDR3 length: 14 residues. Germline CDR1 reads LGHDT; CDR2 reads YNNKEL (reference sequence).